This TCR beta chain emerged from a study of T cell responses to AZD1222 COVID-19 vaccine. Study outcomes and limitations: Clonal diversity may have been underestimated in mostly white British donors.

Produced via immunoSEQ multiplex PCR; TCRdb's table is partial and in-frame only. The sample shows 70,000 to 90,000 clones, about nine tenths of them seen only once. There are 16 residues in the CDR3. CDR1 is ENHRY, CDR2 SYGVKD, per germline. V dropped 6 bases and J dropped 0; count of bases not matched to a gene: 11. Note on this clone: Its antigen is unidentified.

The V and J genes are TRBV10-3 and TRBJ2-7; 7 nucleotides align to TRBD1. The TCR sequence derives from an adult in good health. The sequencing here drew on peripheral blood, taken on day 0 of AZD1222 vaccination. This chain's CDR3 is CAISGSFGDSSYEQYF. CDR3 coding DNA: TGTGCCATCAGCGGTTCATTTGGGGACAGCTCCTACGAGCAGTACTTC.